This passage covers 17 T cell receptor beta chains from one sample sequenced in a study of cytomegalovirus exposure and HLA in healthy donors. PCR employed 60 Vbeta and 13 Jbeta primers. Profiling relied on immunoSEQ multiplex PCR, and the TCRdb table lists in-frame clones only, not all of them. This table has fewer than 140,000 clones, more than 60% appearing once. Sequencing was performed on PBMCs. The receptors were gathered from a woman in her 50s in good health and CMV-seropositive.

V gene TRBV6-5 combines with J gene TRBJ2-3; TRBD2 matches at 8 bases. V shed 2 bases, J shed 3 bases, and the junction held 4 bases outside the gene matches. The CDR3 contains 15 residues. The germline gives CDR1 MNHEY, CDR2 SVGAGI. DNA of the CDR3: TGTGCCAGCAGTTACGGCCCGGGGGGGACAGATACGCAGTATTTT. Translation gives CASSYGPGGTDTQYF.

V is TRBV5-6 and J is TRBJ2-3; no clear D. CDR1 is SGHDT, CDR2 YYEEEE, per germline. Between the trimmed V and J ends, which lost 2 bases and 0 bases, there was a span of 13 bases. This CDR3 comprises 16 residues. The CDR3: CASSFLAAGSTDTQYF. The CDR3 DNA is TGTGCCAGCAGCTTCCTCGCGGCTGGTAGCACAGATACGCAGTATTTT.

The rearrangement links TRBV19 to TRBJ1-5, with D unresolved. The germline V and J ends were trimmed by 5 bases and 0 bases, with 8 bases remaining between them. Germline values: CDR1 LNHDA, CDR2 SQIVND (reference sequence). This CDR3 is 14 amino acids long. The CDR3, as DNA: TGTGCCAGTAGTTTTGAGGTTAGCAATCAGCCCCAGCATTTT. The encoded protein is CASSFEVSNQPQHF.

The V gene is TRBV5-1, the J gene TRBJ2-7, with TRBD1 as a possible D gene (6 bases). Trimming shortened V by 0 bases and J by 6 bases, and 16 bases separated the two germline ends. This CDR3 is built from 15 residues. The germline CDR1 and CDR2 sequences are SGHRS and YFSETQ. This CDR3 is CASSLAVTGSSEQYF. CDR3 DNA sequence: TGCGCCAGCAGCTTGGCCGTTACAGGGTCTTCCGAGCAGTACTTC.

V is TRBV16 and J is TRBJ1-2; the D is unclear. Germline lookup yields CDR1 KGHSY and CDR2 FQNENV. This CDR3 has 12 amino acids. V dropped 4 bases and J dropped 8 bases, with 11 bases sitting between them. For the CDR3, the DNA is TGTGCCAGCAGCCCCCCCCAGGCCGGCTACACCTTC. Translating it yields CASSPPQAGYTF. The variable domain in full, completed from reference TRBV16 and TRBJ1-2, reads GEEVAQTPKHLVRGEGQKAKLYCAPIKGHSYVFWYQQVLKNEFKFLISFQNENVFDETGMPKERFSAKCLPNSPCSLEIQATKLEDSAVYFCASSPPQAGYTFGSGTRLTVV.

This clone has only one observation. This sequence joins TRBV18 and TRBJ1-4; possibly TRBD1 for D (5 bases). CDR1 is KGHSH, CDR2 LQKENI, per germline. CDR3 size: 16 residues. Trimming stripped 0 bases from V and 4 bases from J, with 12 bases between. This CDR3 reads CASSPPSRGLNEKLFF. Written as DNA, the CDR3 is TGTGCCAGCTCACCACCTTCGCGGGGCCTTAATGAAAAACTGTTTTTT. The full variable domain, rest sourced from reference TRBV18 and TRBJ1-4, is NAGVMQNPRHLVRRRGQEARLRCSPMKGHSHVYWYRQLPEEGLKFMVYLQKENIIDESGMPKERFSAEFPKEGPSILRIQQVVRGDSAAYFCASSPPSRGLNEKLFFGSGTQLSVL.

The gene calls are TRBV29-1 and TRBJ2-5, with 15 bases identical to TRBD2. After removal of 6 bases from V and 4 bases from J, the junction contained 9 bases not matched to a gene. CDR3 length equals 16 residues. In germline, CDR1 is SQVTM, CDR2 ANQGSEA. DNA for the CDR3: TGCAGCGTAGACCCCCGGACTAGCGGGGGGGCAGAGACCCAGTACTTC. This translates into CSVDPRTSGGAETQYF.

V is TRBV5-1 and J is TRBJ2-6, with D tentatively TRBD1 (5 bases). V lost 6 bases and J lost 4, with 14 bases in between. The germline V gene encodes CDR1 SGHRS and CDR2 YFSETQ. The length of the CDR3 is 15 residues. The chain's CDR3 is CASTITGSGANVLTF. CDR3 coding DNA: TGCGCCAGCACAATAACAGGTTCCGGGGCCAACGTCCTGACTTTC.

The rearrangement uses TRBV19 and TRBJ2-5; 7 bases fit TRBD2. This CDR3 has 15 residues. V was pared by 4 bases and J by 5 bases, with 10 bases of the junction left unmatched. In germline, CDR1 is LNHDA, CDR2 SQIVND (reference sequence). This CDR3 reads CASSTREAPGETQYF. The DNA of the CDR3 is TGTGCCAGTAGTACCCGGGAGGCCCCCGGGGAGACCCAGTACTTC.

J is TRBJ2-3 and V is TRBV2; the match to TRBD2 covers 8 bases. The CDR3 extends over 14 amino acids. Germline CDR1 and CDR2: SNHLY and FYNNEI. This chain's CDR3 is CAIKWAGGPDTQYF. CDR3 in DNA: TGTGCGATAAAGTGGGCGGGGGGACCAGATACGCAGTATTTT.

The chain links TRBV6-5 to TRBJ1-2; 9 bases align to TRBD1. V lost 6 bases to trimming and J lost 1 base; unmatched junction nucleotides: 6. Germline V gene lookup returns CDR1 MNHEY and CDR2 SVGAGI. The CDR3 runs to 15 residues. CDR3 residues: CASRLQGAGNYGYTF. DNA of the CDR3: TGTGCCAGCAGACTACAGGGGGCGGGTAACTATGGCTACACCTTC.

With regard to this clone: The junction and the germline gene differ at one end; a read error may be behind it. CDR3 nucleotide sequence: TGTGCCAGCAGCTTAAGGGTGGGGGGGGGCTATCGTAATTCACCCCTCCGCTTT. It yields the protein CASSLRVGGGYRNSPLRF. V gene TRBV7-9 combines with J gene TRBJ1-6; possibly TRBD1 for D (6 bases). This CDR3 region has 18 residues. Germline values: CDR1 SEHNR, CDR2 FQNEAQ (reference sequence).

The CDR3 reads CATSRGAPGGETQYF. The CDR3 DNA reads as TGTGCCACCAGCAGAGGGGCCCCCGGGGGAGAGACCCAGTACTTC. The V gene is TRBV15, the J gene TRBJ2-5, with TRBD2 as a possible D gene (6 bases). The CDR3 totals 15 residues. V lost 1 base, J lost 4 bases, and 13 bases lay in between. Germline CDR1 and CDR2: LNHNV and YYDKDF (reference sequence). Combining the CDR3 with reference TRBV15 and TRBJ2-5 gives the whole variable domain DAMVIQNPRYQVTQFGKPVTLSCSQTLNHNVMYWYQQKSSQAPKLLFHYYDKDFNNEADTPDNFQSRRPNTSFCFLDIRSPGLGDTAMYLCATSRGAPGGETQYFGPGTRLLVL.

The chain carries TRBV5-4 and TRBJ2-6; D is uncertain. Trimming shortened V by 3 bases and J by 0 bases, and 7 bases separated the two germline ends. Germline assignment: CDR1 SGHNT and CDR2 YYREEE (reference sequence). The CDR3 is made up of 15 amino acids. The CDR3 region is CASSSQSSGANVLTF. The CDR3 region has the DNA TGTGCCAGCAGCTCACAGAGCTCTGGGGCCAACGTCCTGACTTTC. The whole variable domain, filled in from reference TRBV5-4 and TRBJ2-6, reads ETGVTQSPTHLIKTRGQQVTLRCSSQSGHNTVSWYQQALGQGPQFIFQYYREEENGRGNFPPRFSGLQFPNYSSELNVNALELDDSALYLCASSSQSSGANVLTFGAGSRLTVL.

By share of the sample, this clone is medium-sized (0.01 to 0.1%). The chain carries TRBV28 and TRBJ2-4; 7 nucleotides line up with TRBD1. V lost 3 bases and J lost 2; bases outside the gene matches: 7. Germline loops: CDR1 MDHEN, CDR2 SYDVKM. The CDR3 is 16 residues long. CDR3 loop: CASSLPGQSSKNIQYF. In nucleotides, the CDR3 is TGTGCCAGCAGTTTGCCGGGACAGTCCTCCAAAAACATTCAGTACTTC.

The chain uses TRBV5-1 and TRBJ2-3; 8 nucleotides align to TRBD1. This CDR3 comprises 14 residues. Unmatched junction bases numbered 10, after V lost 4 bases and J lost 9 bases. Looked up from germline, CDR1 is SGHRS and CDR2 is YFSETQ. The CDR3 nucleotides read TGCGCCAGCAGCACGGGACAGGTTGAGGAGACGCAGTATTTT. Its protein is CASSTGQVEETQYF.

The rearrangement uses TRBV18 and TRBJ2-5; 7 bases fit TRBD1. V shed 6 bases and J 1 base; nucleotides not matched to a gene: 8. The germline V gene encodes CDR1 KGHSH and CDR2 LQKENI. The CDR3 runs to 15 residues. In DNA form, the CDR3 reads TGTGCCAGCTCCCTCGCCGACAGGGCCCAAGAGACCCAGTACTTC. Amino acid sequence: CASSLADRAQETQYF.